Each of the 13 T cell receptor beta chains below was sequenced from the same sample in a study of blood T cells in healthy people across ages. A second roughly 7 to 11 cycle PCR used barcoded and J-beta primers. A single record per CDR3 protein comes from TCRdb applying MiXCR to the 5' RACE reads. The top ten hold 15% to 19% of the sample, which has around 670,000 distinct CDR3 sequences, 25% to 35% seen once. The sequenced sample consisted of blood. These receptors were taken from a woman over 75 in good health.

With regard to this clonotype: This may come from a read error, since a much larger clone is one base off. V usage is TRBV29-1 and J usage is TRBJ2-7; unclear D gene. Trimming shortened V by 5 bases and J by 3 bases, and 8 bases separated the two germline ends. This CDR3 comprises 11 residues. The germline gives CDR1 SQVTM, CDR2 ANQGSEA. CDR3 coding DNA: TGCAGCGTTAAGACAAGCTACGAGCAGTACTTC. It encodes CSVKTSYEQYF.

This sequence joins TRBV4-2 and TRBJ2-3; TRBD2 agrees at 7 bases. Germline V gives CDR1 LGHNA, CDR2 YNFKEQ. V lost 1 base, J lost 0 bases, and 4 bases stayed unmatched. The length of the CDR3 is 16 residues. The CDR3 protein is CASSQAGGRSTDTQYF. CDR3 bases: TGTGCCAGCAGCCAAGCCGGGGGGAGAAGCACAGATACGCAGTATTTT.

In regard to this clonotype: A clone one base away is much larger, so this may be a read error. The CDR3 protein is CASSLGAGGGGKPQHF. The CDR3 nucleotides are TGTGCCAGCAGCCTGGGGGCAGGGGGAGGTGGAAAGCCCCAGCATTTT. The rearrangement links TRBV3-1 to TRBJ1-5; 7 bases map to TRBD1. Trimming took 4 bases from V and 8 from J; bases not matched to a gene: 14. This CDR3 comprises 16 residues. Germline CDR1 and CDR2: LGHDT and YNNKEL (reference sequence). Combining the CDR3 with reference TRBV3-1 and TRBJ1-5 gives the whole variable domain DTAVSQTPKYLVTQMGNDKSIKCEQNLGHDTMYWYKQDSKKFLKIMFSYNNKELIINETVPNRFSPKSPDKAHLNLHINSLELGDSAVYFCASSLGAGGGGKPQHFGDGTRLSIL.

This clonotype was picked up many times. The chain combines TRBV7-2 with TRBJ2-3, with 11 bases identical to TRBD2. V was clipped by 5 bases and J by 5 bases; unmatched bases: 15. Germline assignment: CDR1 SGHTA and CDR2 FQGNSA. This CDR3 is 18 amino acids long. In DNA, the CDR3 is TGTGCCAGCAGCCCGCTTCGTGGTAGCGGGGGGGCCTTAGATACGCAGTATTTT. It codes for CASSPLRGSGGALDTQYF.

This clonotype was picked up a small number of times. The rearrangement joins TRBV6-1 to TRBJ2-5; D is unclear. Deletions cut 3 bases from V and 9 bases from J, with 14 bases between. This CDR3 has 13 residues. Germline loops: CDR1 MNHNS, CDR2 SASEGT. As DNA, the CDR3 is TGTGCCAGCAGTGAGTCACCCGGCGTGGCCCAGTACTTC. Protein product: CASSESPGVAQYF.

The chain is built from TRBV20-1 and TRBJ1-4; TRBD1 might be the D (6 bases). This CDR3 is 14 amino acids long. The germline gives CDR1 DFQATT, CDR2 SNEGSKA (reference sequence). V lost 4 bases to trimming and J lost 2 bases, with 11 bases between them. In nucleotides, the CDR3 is TGCAGTGCTATTCAGGGGTTGACTAATGAAAAACTGTTTTTT. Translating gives CSAIQGLTNEKLFF.

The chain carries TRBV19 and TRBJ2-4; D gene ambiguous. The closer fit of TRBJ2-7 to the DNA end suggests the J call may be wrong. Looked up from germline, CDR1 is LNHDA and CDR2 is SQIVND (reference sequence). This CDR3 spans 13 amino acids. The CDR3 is CASSQTRSYEQYF. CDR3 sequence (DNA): TGTGCCAGTAGCCAGACAAGGAGTTACGAGCAGTACTTC.

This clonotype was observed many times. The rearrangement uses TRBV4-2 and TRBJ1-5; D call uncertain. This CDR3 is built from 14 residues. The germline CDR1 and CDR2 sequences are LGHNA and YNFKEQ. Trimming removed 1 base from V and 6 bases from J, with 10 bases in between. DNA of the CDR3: TGTGCCAGCAGCCAAGGCGGAGGGCCTCAGCCCCAGCATTTT. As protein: CASSQGGGPQPQHF.

This CDR3 reads CATSPSQGAIGTEAFF. As DNA, the CDR3 is TGTGCCACCAGTCCCTCCCAGGGGGCGATAGGAACTGAAGCTTTCTTT. This chain links TRBV24-1 with TRBJ1-1; 8 positions agree with TRBD1. Germline V gene lookup returns CDR1 KGHDR and CDR2 SFDVKD. The CDR3 covers 16 residues. V gave up 6 bases and J gave up 5 bases; unmatched junction bases: 13.

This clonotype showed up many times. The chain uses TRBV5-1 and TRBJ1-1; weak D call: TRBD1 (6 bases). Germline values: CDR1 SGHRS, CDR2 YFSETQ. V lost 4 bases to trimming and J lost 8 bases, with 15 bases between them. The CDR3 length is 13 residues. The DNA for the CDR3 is TGCGCCAGCAGCGTATTACAGGGCTGGGAAGCTTTCTTT. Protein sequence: CASSVLQGWEAFF.

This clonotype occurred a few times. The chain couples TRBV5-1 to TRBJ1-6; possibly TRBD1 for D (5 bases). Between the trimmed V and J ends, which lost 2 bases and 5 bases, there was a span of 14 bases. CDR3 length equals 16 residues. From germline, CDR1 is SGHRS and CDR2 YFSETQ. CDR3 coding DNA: TGCGCCAGCAGCTTAAATAGCCCGGGGGATAATTCACCCCTCCACTTT. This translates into CASSLNSPGDNSPLHF.

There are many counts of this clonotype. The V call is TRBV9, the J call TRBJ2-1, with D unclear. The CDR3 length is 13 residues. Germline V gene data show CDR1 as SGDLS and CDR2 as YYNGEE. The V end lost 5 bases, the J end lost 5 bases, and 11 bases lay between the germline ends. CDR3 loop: CASRGGFDNEQFF. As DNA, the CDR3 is TGTGCCAGCAGGGGTGGTTTCGACAATGAGCAGTTCTTC.

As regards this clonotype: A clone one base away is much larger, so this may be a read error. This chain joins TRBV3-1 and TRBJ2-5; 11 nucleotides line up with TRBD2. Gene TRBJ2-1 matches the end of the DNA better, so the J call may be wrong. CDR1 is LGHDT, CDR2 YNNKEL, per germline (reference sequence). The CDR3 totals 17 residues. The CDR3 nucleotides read TGTGCCAGCAGCCAAGATAAAGGTAGCGGGGGGGGAGAGACCCAGTTCTTC. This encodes CASSQDKGSGGGETQFF.